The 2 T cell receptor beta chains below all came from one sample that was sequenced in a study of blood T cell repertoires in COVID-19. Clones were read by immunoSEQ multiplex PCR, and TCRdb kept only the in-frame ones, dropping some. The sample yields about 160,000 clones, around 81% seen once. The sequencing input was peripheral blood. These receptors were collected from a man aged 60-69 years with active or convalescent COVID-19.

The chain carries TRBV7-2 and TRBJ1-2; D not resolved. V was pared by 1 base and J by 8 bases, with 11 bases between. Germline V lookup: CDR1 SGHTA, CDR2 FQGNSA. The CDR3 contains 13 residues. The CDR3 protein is CASSLDWAPGYTF. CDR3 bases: TGTGCCAGCAGCTTAGATTGGGCACCCGGCTACACCTTC.

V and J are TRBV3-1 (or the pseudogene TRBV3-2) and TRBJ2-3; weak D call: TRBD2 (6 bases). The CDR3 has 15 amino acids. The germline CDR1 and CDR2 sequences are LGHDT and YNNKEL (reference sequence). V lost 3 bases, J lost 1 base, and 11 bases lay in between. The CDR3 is CASSQEAGRTDTQYF. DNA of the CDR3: TGTGCCAGCAGCCAGGAAGCGGGCCGCACAGATACGCAGTATTTT.